Shown below are 30 T cell receptor beta chains from a single sample sequenced in a study of technical replicates of blood from several donors. TCRdb's copy holds only in-frame clones and misses some; the assay was immunoSEQ multiplex PCR. The sample has 64,000 or so clones; around 97% are singletons. Sequenced sample: T cells isolated from PBMCs. Receptors were obtained from a human donor in good health.

Concerning this clone itself: The same CDR3 is also encoded by other DNA sequences in this sample. The chain employs TRBV6-1 and TRBJ2-2, with TRBD1 identical over 7 bases. In germline, CDR1 is MNHNS, CDR2 SASEGT. The CDR3 totals 15 residues. The trim removed 5 bases at V and 2 bases at J, leaving 5 bases unmatched. The CDR3, as DNA: TGTGCCAGCAGTCTAGGGACAGTTAACACCGGGGAGCTGTTTTTT. It translates to CASSLGTVNTGELFF.

The chain uses TRBV19 and TRBJ2-1; 7 nucleotides align to TRBD2. The junction had 13 bases not matched to a gene; V was cut back by 4 bases and J by 1 base. The CDR3 is made up of 18 amino acids. CDR1 is LNHDA and CDR2 is SQIVND in the germline V gene (reference sequence). CDR3 nucleotide sequence: TGTGCCAGTAGTAATGAGGGAGGGGCTATTAGTTCCTACAATGAGCAGTTCTTC. This encodes CASSNEGGAISSYNEQFF.

The CDR3 reads CASSLESPGDTQYF. DNA of the CDR3: TGCGCCAGCAGCTTGGAGTCGCCGGGGGATACGCAGTATTTT. This chain uses TRBV5-1 with TRBJ2-3; tentative D call: TRBD2 (5 bases). This CDR3 has 14 residues. Germline V CDR1 and CDR2: SGHRS, YFSETQ. The ends were cut back, 0 bases at V and 6 bases at J, with 11 bases in the middle.

Written as DNA, the CDR3 is TGTGCCAGCAGTTTAAGTAGGGGCACTGAAGCTTTCTTT. Amino acids: CASSLSRGTEAFF. The chain is built from TRBV2 and TRBJ1-1; D is perhaps TRBD1 (5 bases). This CDR3 is built from 13 residues. Germline V CDR1 and CDR2: SNHLY, FYNNEI. With 5 bases removed from V and 4 bases from J, the gap between germline ends came to 11 bases. The whole variable domain, remainder taken from reference TRBV2 and TRBJ1-1, is EPEVTQTPSHQVTQMGQEVILRCVPISNHLYFYWYRQILGQKVEFLVSFYNNEISEKSEIFDDQFSVERPDGSNFTLKIRSTKLEDSAMYFCASSLSRGTEAFFGQGTRLTVV.

This clone was detected a few times. The chain combines TRBV5-1 with TRBJ1-1, with 7 bases that match TRBD1. Germline trimming cut 4 bases from V and 0 bases from J; bases unmatched to any gene: 9. The CDR3 is 16 residues long. Germline V gene lookup returns CDR1 SGHRS and CDR2 YFSETQ. CDR3 region: CASSPYRGGMNTEAFF. In DNA form, the CDR3 reads TGCGCCAGCAGCCCATACAGGGGCGGCATGAACACTGAAGCTTTCTTT.

The chain recombines TRBV5-1 with TRBJ2-2; unclear D gene. The CDR3 runs 16 residues. Per the germline V gene, CDR1 is SGHRS and CDR2 is YFSETQ. Deletions cut 1 base from V and 4 bases from J, with 14 bases between. The DNA for the CDR3 is TGCGCCAGCAGCTTGAGTGGAGCTACAACCACCGGGGAGCTGTTTTTT. This sequence encodes CASSLSGATTTGELFF.

This clone appeared a single time. V usage is TRBV7-9 and J usage is TRBJ2-2; D uncertain. Deletions cut 7 bases from V and 3 bases from J, with 6 bases between. This CDR3 has 12 residues. CDR1 and CDR2 from the germline V gene are SEHNR and FQNEAQ (reference sequence). CDR3: CASIIHTGELFF. CDR3 bases: TGTGCCAGCATCATTCACACCGGGGAGCTGTTTTTT.

V usage is TRBV19 and J usage is TRBJ1-5; D uncertain. Germline assignment: CDR1 LNHDA and CDR2 SQIVND (reference sequence). V was pared by 3 bases and J by 3 bases, with 6 bases between. This CDR3 comprises 13 residues. DNA for the CDR3: TGTGCCAGTAGTATTCACTACAATCAGCCCCAGCATTTT. Translation gives CASSIHYNQPQHF. Looking up the rest from reference TRBV19 and TRBJ1-5 gives the full variable domain: DGGITQSPKYLFRKEGQNVTLSCEQNLNHDAMYWYRQDPGQGLRLIYYSQIVNDFQKGDIAEGYSVSREKKESFPLTVTSAQKNPTAFYLCASSIHYNQPQHFGDGTRLSIL.

This clone was observed a single time. The V gene is TRBV5-4, the J gene TRBJ2-1; 10 nucleotides match TRBD2. The CDR3 has 15 residues. CDR1 is SGHNT and CDR2 is YYREEE in the germline V gene (reference sequence). Trimming cost V 4 bases and J 4 bases; bases outside gene matches: 5. The CDR3 DNA follows: TGTGCCAGCAGCATAGGACTAGCGGATTACAATGAGCAGTTCTTC. This codes for CASSIGLADYNEQFF.

The V and J genes are TRBV5-6 and TRBJ2-7; D unclear. The V gene lost 4 bases and the J gene lost 1 base, with 9 bases spanning the gap. This CDR3 contains 13 residues. Germline values: CDR1 SGHDT, CDR2 YYEEEE. The DNA for the CDR3 is TGTGCCAGCAGCCCGGTAGTGTCCTACGAGCAGTACTTC. This encodes CASSPVVSYEQYF.

J is TRBJ2-5 and V is TRBV6-1, with TRBD1 identical over 9 bases. The germline CDR1 and CDR2 sequences are MNHNS and SASEGT. The CDR3 totals 14 residues. Trimming at V came to 1 base and at J to 5 bases, leaving 2 bases not matched to a gene. The CDR3 nucleotides read TGTGCCAGCAGTGAAGGGACAGGGGTGGAGACCCAGTACTTC. Translation: CASSEGTGVETQYF.

V gene TRBV12-1 combines with J gene TRBJ2-5; TRBD2 reflects the table's D call only, with no check against the DNA. TRBV12-1 is an annotated pseudogene. The CDR3 has 13 amino acids. DNA for the CDR3: TGTGCCAGCAGCTGGACTAGCGGAGAGACCCAGTACTTC. It specifies CASSWTSGETQYF.

The chain links TRBV28 to TRBJ1-2; the match to TRBD1 covers 11 bases. With 4 bases clipped from V and 5 bases from J, the junction kept 3 bases outside the gene matches. The CDR3 covers 14 residues. Germline assignment: CDR1 MDHEN and CDR2 SYDVKM. The CDR3 nucleotides read TGTGCCAGCAGTTCGGGACAGGGGGAGTATGGCTACACCTTC. The encoded protein is CASSSGQGEYGYTF.

V is TRBV6-6 and J is TRBJ2-7; weak D call: TRBD1 (5 bases). The CDR3 length is 13 residues. The germline V gene encodes CDR1 MNHNY and CDR2 SVGAGI (reference sequence). Trimming cost V 6 bases and J 7 bases, with 16 bases left between them. CDR3 nucleotide sequence: TGTGCCAGCAGAATAGGACACACGGAGGAGCAGTACTTC. Encoded protein: CASRIGHTEEQYF.

V is TRBV2 and J is TRBJ2-1, with TRBD2 as a possible D gene (6 bases). The CDR3 totals 12 residues. The germline CDR1 and CDR2 sequences are SNHLY and FYNNEI. The V end was cut by 6 bases, the J end by 9 bases, with 12 bases between. Here the CDR3 DNA reads TGTGCCAGCAGGGAACTAGCTGGTGAGCAGTTCTTC. This codes for CASRELAGEQFF.

CDR3 loop: CASRRTSGVHEQYF. In nucleotides, the CDR3 is TGTGCCAGCCGACGGACTAGCGGGGTCCACGAGCAGTACTTC. The genes are TRBV6-5 and TRBJ2-7; 12 bases agree with TRBD2. CDR3 size: 14 residues. After removal of 8 bases from V and 5 bases from J, the junction contained 7 bases not matched to a gene. Germline V CDR1 and CDR2: MNHEY, SVGAGI.

In DNA form, the CDR3 reads TGTGCCAGCAGCTTTAATCCAGGGTATACTCAGCCCCAGCATTTT. It yields the protein CASSFNPGYTQPQHF. The rearrangement uses TRBV5-5 and TRBJ1-5; a possible D gene is TRBD1 (5 bases). Germline-derived CDR1 and CDR2 are SGHKS and YYEKEE (reference sequence). V was cut by 2 bases and J by 6 bases, with 15 bases left in between. This CDR3 spans 15 amino acids.

The V and J genes are TRBV9 and TRBJ1-2; D is uncertain. CDR3 length: 15 amino acids. The germline V and J ends were trimmed by 0 bases and 0 bases, with 9 bases remaining between them. The germline V gene has CDR1 SGDLS and CDR2 YYNGEE. The CDR3 region is CASSVGQKANYGYTF. CDR3 nucleotides: TGTGCCAGCAGCGTAGGTCAGAAAGCTAACTATGGCTACACCTTC.

CDR3 amino acids: CASSHQVPYTF. For the CDR3, the DNA is TGTGCCAGCAGCCATCAGGTCCCCTACACCTTC. The chain recombines TRBV28 with TRBJ1-2, with D unresolved. V lost 6 bases to trimming and J lost 10 bases, with 12 bases between them. Germline values: CDR1 MDHEN, CDR2 SYDVKM. The CDR3 extends over 11 amino acids.

V is TRBV25-1 and J is TRBJ1-5; D perhaps matches TRBD1 (5 bases). Germline V gene sequence: CDR1 MGHDK, CDR2 SYGVNS. This CDR3 spans 13 amino acids. Trimming took off 4 bases at V and 4 bases at J, with 8 bases between the two ends. CDR3 protein: CASSVAGNQPQHF. In DNA form, the CDR3 reads TGTGCCAGCAGTGTGGCAGGGAATCAGCCCCAGCATTTT.

The chain employs TRBV20-1 and TRBJ2-5; D uncertain. The CDR3 length is 11 residues. V dropped 7 bases and J dropped 5 bases, with 11 bases sitting between them. Germline V gene data show CDR1 as DFQATT and CDR2 as SNEGSKA (reference sequence). The CDR3 DNA is TGCAGTGTTTATAAAGCGGAGACCCAGTACTTC. Translation gives CSVYKAETQYF.

This clone was observed once. The chain is built from TRBV25-1 and TRBJ2-2, with TRBD2 identical over 7 bases. CDR3 length equals 13 residues. CDR1 and CDR2 from the germline V gene are MGHDK and SYGVNS. J gave up 6 bases and V 8 bases, and 6 bases lay outside the gene matches. The CDR3 loop is CASSGLPPGELFF. CDR3 sequence (DNA): TGTGCCAGCTCGGGACTACCGCCCGGGGAGCTGTTTTTT.

V gene TRBV7-6 combines with J gene TRBJ2-7; 7 bases fit TRBD1. Germline V gene sequence: CDR1 SGHVS, CDR2 FNYEAQ. V shed 5 bases, J shed 7 bases, and the junction held 14 bases outside the gene matches. The CDR3 loop spans 15 amino acids. The CDR3 protein is CASSVGQTQTEEQYF. In DNA form, the CDR3 reads TGTGCCAGCAGCGTGGGACAGACTCAAACTGAGGAGCAGTACTTC.

This rearrangement joins TRBV28 to TRBJ1-2; D may be TRBD1 (5 bases). Trimming left V 0 bases short and J 4 bases short, with 15 bases between. This CDR3 spans 16 amino acids. Germline V lookup: CDR1 MDHEN, CDR2 SYDVKM. The CDR3 sequence: CASSLWATRVAYGYTF. DNA of the CDR3: TGTGCCAGCAGTTTATGGGCCACCAGGGTGGCCTATGGCTACACCTTC.

The chain links TRBV29-1 to TRBJ2-2; TRBD1 might be the D (6 bases). V lost 6 bases and J 1 base, leaving 12 bases between the germline ends. The CDR3 length is 14 residues. The V gene's germline CDR1 is SQVTM and CDR2 ANQGSEA. As DNA, the CDR3 is TGCAGCGTAACAGGGCTACTGAACACCGGGGAGCTGTTTTTT. This codes for CSVTGLLNTGELFF.

The rearrangement uses TRBV5-1 and TRBJ2-7, with 9 bases aligning to TRBD1. Unmatched junction bases numbered 7, after V lost 4 bases and J lost 5 bases. Germline V gives CDR1 SGHRS, CDR2 YFSETQ. This CDR3 is 14 amino acids long. The CDR3 nucleotides read TGCGCCAGCAGCCCCCCGGGACAGGGCAACGAGCAGTACTTC. Translating it yields CASSPPGQGNEQYF. The variable domain in full, with the rest retrieved from reference TRBV5-1 and TRBJ2-7, is KAGVTQTPRYLIKTRGQQVTLSCSPISGHRSVSWYQQTPGQGLQFLFEYFSETQRNKGNFPGRFSGRQFSNSRSEMNVSTLELGDSALYLCASSPPGQGNEQYFGPGTRLTVT.

The chain employs TRBV13 and TRBJ1-5; 7 bases are shared with TRBD1. This CDR3 is 16 amino acids long. The J segment lost 2 bases and the V segment lost 0 bases, leaving 4 bases of the junction unmatched. Germline CDR1 and CDR2: PRHDT and FYEKMQ (reference sequence). CDR3 DNA sequence: TGTGCCAGCAGCTTAGGCGAGGGGGCTGGCAATCAGCCCCAGCATTTT. Protein: CASSLGEGAGNQPQHF.

The J gene is TRBJ2-5, the V gene TRBV5-4, with TRBD1 matching over 7 bases. There are 16 residues in the CDR3. CDR1 is SGHNT, CDR2 YYREEE, per germline (reference sequence). After removal of 4 bases from V and 5 bases from J, the junction contained 14 bases not matched to a gene. DNA of the CDR3: TGTGCCAGCAGCATTTCCCTGACAGGGATTTACGAGACCCAGTACTTC. This encodes CASSISLTGIYETQYF.

This clone was observed a few times. The chain joins TRBV5-1 to TRBJ2-7; the match to TRBD1 covers 7 bases. The CDR3 contains 15 residues. Trimming at V came to 4 bases and at J to 0 bases, leaving 7 bases not matched to a gene. CDR1 is SGHRS, CDR2 YFSETQ, per germline. The CDR3 DNA is TGCGCCAGCAGCCGATACAGGGGTAGCTCCTACGAGCAGTACTTC. Translating it yields CASSRYRGSSYEQYF. The full variable domain, with the rest looked up from reference TRBV5-1 and TRBJ2-7, is KAGVTQTPRYLIKTRGQQVTLSCSPISGHRSVSWYQQTPGQGLQFLFEYFSETQRNKGNFPGRFSGRQFSNSRSEMNVSTLELGDSALYLCASSRYRGSSYEQYFGPGTRLTVT.

The chain links TRBV11-3 to TRBJ2-3; D unresolved. From germline, CDR1 is SGHNT and CDR2 YENEEA. V lost 5 bases to trimming and J lost 0 bases, with 3 bases between them. The CDR3 contains 12 residues. The CDR3 DNA follows: TGTGCCAGCAGCGCGAGCACAGATACGCAGTATTTT. This gives the protein CASSASTDTQYF.